The 2 T cell receptor beta chains below were found in one sample sequenced in a study of blood T cells in healthy people across ages. Then a second PCR, running about 6 to 12 cycles, was carried out with a sample-barcoded 5' primer and a J-beta primer mix. Via MiXCR, TCRdb re-called the 5' RACE reads, giving one row per CDR3 protein. The sample consists of about a million distinct CDR3 sequences, 40% to 60% of them appearing once. The specimen was blood. These TCRs come from a man aged 25 to 40 in good health.

Concerning this clonotype itself: Germline and junction disagree at one end, which may indicate a read error. The genes are TRBV20-1 and TRBJ1-5; the D is unclear. The germline V gene has CDR1 DFQATT and CDR2 SNEGSKA (reference sequence). CDR3 length: 13 residues. CDR3 sequence reads: CSAAENSNQPLHF. CDR3 DNA: TGCAGTGCTGCAGAGAATAGCAATCAGCCCCTGCATTTT.

This clonotype has a handful of counts. This sequence joins TRBV7-9 and TRBJ2-3, with 13 bases lining up with TRBD2. CDR1 is SEHNR and CDR2 is FQNEAQ in the germline V gene (reference sequence). This CDR3 contains 18 residues. The junction had 8 bases not matched to a gene; V was cut back by 5 bases and J by 0 bases. The CDR3 loop reads CASSTGLAGNPSTDTQYF. In nucleotides, the CDR3 is TGTGCCAGCAGCACGGGACTAGCGGGGAACCCTAGCACAGATACGCAGTATTTT.